These 11 T cell receptor beta chains came from one sample sequenced in a study of post-analysis software for immune sequencing data (dated by TCRdb to the mid-2010s). The method behind the library was PCR. Sequencing took place on an Illumina HiSeq 2500. To reduce PCR and sequencing biases, unique molecular identifiers were incorporated into the TCR beta cDNA libraries. Through fastp at Q25 and MiXCR, TCRdb rebuilt clones from the public reads, retaining in-frame beta chains. Each record represents a unique CDR3 protein, reported with the most common genes and DNA among its rows. This sample gives approximately 630,000 distinct CDR3 sequences in total; around 60% of them show up just once. The ten largest clones take up about 11% of the sample. The antigens these receptors bind are not known. What the authors observed across the whole study: Significantly higher frequencies in patients than in controls were found for about five TRBV segments, including TRBV5-6, TRBV5-1 and TRBV20-1.

The specimen was blood. Receptor source: a girl aged 2 to 9 with multiple sclerosis.

The chain has TRBV4-1 and TRBJ2-1; TRBD2 agrees at 13 bases. Germline CDR1 and CDR2: MGHRA and YSYEKL. This CDR3 comprises 18 residues. The V segment lost 1 base and the J segment 5 bases; nucleotides outside the gene matches: 8. The CDR3 sequence: CASSQAQGLAGSNNEQFF. CDR3 DNA: TGCGCCAGCAGCCAAGCCCAGGGACTAGCGGGGTCGAACAATGAGCAGTTCTTC.

Concerning this clonotype itself: At one end, the junction sequence differs from germline, possibly due to a read error. This chain joins TRBV20-1 and TRBJ1-2; D might be TRBD1 (6 bases). Germline V CDR1 and CDR2: DFQATT, SNEGSKA (reference sequence). The CDR3 is 14 amino acids. The CDR3 DNA sequence: TGCAGTGCTGATCAGGGGATAGTCGGCTATGGTTACACCTTC. It encodes CSADQGIVGYGYTF.

This clonotype turned up a few times. The rearrangement uses TRBV6-6 and TRBJ2-7; maybe TRBD1 (6 bases). Trimming cost V 7 bases and J 2 bases, with 15 bases left between them. The CDR3 covers 14 residues. The germline CDR1 and CDR2 sequences are MNHNY and SVGAGI (reference sequence). CDR3 protein: CASKVDQGTYEQYF. As DNA, the CDR3 is TGTGCCAGCAAAGTAGACCAGGGGACCTACGAGCAGTACTTC.

V and J are TRBV14 and TRBJ2-1, with D hard to call. The CDR3 contains 12 residues. V was trimmed by 3 bases and J by 5 bases, leaving 5 bases between them. Germline V gene lookup returns CDR1 SGHDN and CDR2 FVKESK. CDR3 nucleotides: TGTGCCAGCAGCCACTATGACAATGAGCAGTTCTTC. The encoded protein is CASSHYDNEQFF.

This clonotype was seen more than once but under ten times. V is TRBV10-3 and J is TRBJ2-1, with 11 bases identical to TRBD2. This CDR3 is 14 amino acids long. V lost 4 bases and J lost 10; bases outside the gene matches: 6. The germline V gene encodes CDR1 ENHRY and CDR2 SYGVKD. This chain's CDR3 is CAISGGLAETEQFF. CDR3 coding DNA: TGTGCCATCAGTGGGGGACTAGCGGAAACCGAGCAGTTCTTC.

In nucleotides, the CDR3 is TGTGCCAGCAGCTTAGCTTTCGGGATCCAAGAGACCCAGTACTTC. It codes for CASSLAFGIQETQYF. The V and J genes are TRBV7-9 and TRBJ2-5; a possible D gene is TRBD2 (5 bases). Germline loops: CDR1 SEHNR, CDR2 FQNEAQ (reference sequence). V lost 0 bases, J lost 1 base, and 9 bases lay in between. The CDR3 covers 15 residues.

As regards this clonotype: At one of its ends the junction is not consistent with the germline gene, which may arise from a read error. The chain uses TRBV7-4 and TRBJ2-3; D ambiguous. The CDR3 loop spans 16 amino acids. Germline V lookup: CDR1 SGHVT, CDR2 SQSDAQ. Here the CDR3 reads CASSLVQPYSTDTRYF. As DNA, the CDR3 is TGTGCCAGCAGCTTAGTCCAGCCCTATAGCACAGATACGCGGTATTTT.

The rearrangement uses TRBV12-3 or TRBV12-4 and TRBJ2-3; 8 nucleotides line up with TRBD2. CDR3 length: 16 residues. After removal of 6 bases from V and 4 bases from J, the junction contained 12 bases not matched to a gene. CDR3 sequence: CASSHRTSRSADTQYF. The DNA of the CDR3 is TGTGCCAGCAGCCATCGGACTAGCCGAAGCGCAGATACGCAGTATTTT.

The V gene is TRBV20-1, the J gene TRBJ2-5; the match to TRBD2 covers 13 bases. The CDR3 loop spans 17 amino acids. The junction had 14 bases not matched to a gene; V was cut back by 6 bases and J by 4 bases. Per the germline V gene, CDR1 is DFQATT and CDR2 is SNEGSKA (reference sequence). CDR3 in amino acids: CSALIGVGLAGAETQYF. The DNA for the CDR3 is TGCAGTGCCCTAATTGGAGTAGGACTAGCGGGAGCAGAGACCCAGTACTTC.

This sequence joins TRBV6-1 and TRBJ2-7; D is ambiguous. The CDR3 is 17 residues long. Trimming removed 6 bases from V and 0 bases from J, with 21 bases in between. CDR1 and CDR2 (germline): MNHNS, SASEGT. This CDR3 is CASRPGRHLPSSYEQYF. The CDR3 bases are TGTGCCAGCAGACCCGGACGGCACCTCCCTAGCTCCTACGAGCAGTACTTC.

This clonotype was seen a few times. This chain joins TRBV12-3 or TRBV12-4 and TRBJ2-7; 8 bases fit TRBD1. The CDR3 has 13 amino acids. V dropped 1 base and J dropped 4; count of bases not matched to a gene: 0. The CDR3 nucleotides read TGTGCCAGCAGTTTAGGGGACAGGTACGAGCAGTACTTC. Amino acid sequence: CASSLGDRYEQYF.